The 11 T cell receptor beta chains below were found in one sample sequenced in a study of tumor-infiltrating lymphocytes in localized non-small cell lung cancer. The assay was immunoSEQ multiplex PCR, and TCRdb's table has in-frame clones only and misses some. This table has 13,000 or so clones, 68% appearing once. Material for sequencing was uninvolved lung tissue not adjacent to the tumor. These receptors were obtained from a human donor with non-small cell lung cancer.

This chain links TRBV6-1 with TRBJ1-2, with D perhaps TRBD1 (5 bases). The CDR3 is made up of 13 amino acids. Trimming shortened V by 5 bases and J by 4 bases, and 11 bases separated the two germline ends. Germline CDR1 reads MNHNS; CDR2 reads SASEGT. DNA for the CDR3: TGTGCCAGCAGTCGGGGCGCAGGCTATGGCTACACCTTC. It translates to CASSRGAGYGYTF.

Here the CDR3 reads CASSWLTSGGETQYF. As DNA, the CDR3 is TGTGCCAGCAGCTGGCTGACTAGCGGGGGAGAGACCCAGTACTTC. J is TRBJ2-5 and V is TRBV5-6; TRBD2 matches at 12 bases. The CDR3 loop spans 15 amino acids. The ends lost 3 bases at V and 4 bases at J; junction bases unmatched: 4. Germline V gives CDR1 SGHDT, CDR2 YYEEEE.

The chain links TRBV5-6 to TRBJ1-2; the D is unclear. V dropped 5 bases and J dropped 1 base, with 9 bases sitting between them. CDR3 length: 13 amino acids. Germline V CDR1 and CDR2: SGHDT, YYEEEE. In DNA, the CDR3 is TGTGCCAGCAGTACGGACCTTAACTATGGCTACACCTTC. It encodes CASSTDLNYGYTF.

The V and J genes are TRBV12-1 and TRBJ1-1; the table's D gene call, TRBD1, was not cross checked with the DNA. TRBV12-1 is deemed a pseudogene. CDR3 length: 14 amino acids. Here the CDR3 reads CASSYYRGGTEAFF. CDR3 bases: TGTGCCAGCAGTTACTACAGGGGCGGGACTGAAGCTTTCTTT.

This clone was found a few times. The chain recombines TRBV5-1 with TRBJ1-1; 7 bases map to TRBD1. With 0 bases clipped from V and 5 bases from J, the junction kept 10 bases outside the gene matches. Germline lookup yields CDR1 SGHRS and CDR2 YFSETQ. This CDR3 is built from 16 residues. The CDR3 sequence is CASSLVAGGMGTEAFF. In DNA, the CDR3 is TGCGCCAGCAGCTTGGTAGCAGGGGGAATGGGGACTGAAGCTTTCTTT.

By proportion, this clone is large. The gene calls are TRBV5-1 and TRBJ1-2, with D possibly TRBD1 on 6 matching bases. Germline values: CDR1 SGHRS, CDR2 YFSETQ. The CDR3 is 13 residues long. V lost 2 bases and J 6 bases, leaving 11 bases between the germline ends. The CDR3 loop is CASSLRTADGYTF. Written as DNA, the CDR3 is TGCGCCAGCAGCTTAAGGACAGCTGATGGCTACACCTTC.

CDR3 region: CASSLLETQYF. Written as DNA, the CDR3 is TGTGCCAGCAGCTTATTGGAGACCCAGTACTTC. The V and J genes are TRBV11-1 and TRBJ2-5; no clear D gene. Germline CDR1 reads SGHAT; CDR2 reads FQDESV (reference sequence). The CDR3 spans 11 residues. V lost 2 bases, J lost 5 bases, and 3 bases lay in between.

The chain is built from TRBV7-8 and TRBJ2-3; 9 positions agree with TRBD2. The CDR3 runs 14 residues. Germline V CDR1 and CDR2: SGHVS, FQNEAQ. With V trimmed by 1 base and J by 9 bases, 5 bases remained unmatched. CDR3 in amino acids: CASSLGGRGGTQYF. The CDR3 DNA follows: TGTGCCAGCAGCTTAGGCGGGAGGGGGGGCACGCAGTATTTT. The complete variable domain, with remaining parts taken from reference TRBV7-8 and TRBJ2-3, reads GAGVSQSPRYKVAKRGQDVALRCDPISGHVSLFWYQQALGQGPEFLTYFQNEAQLDKSGLPSDRFFAERPEGSVSTLKIQRTQQEDSAVYLCASSLGGRGGTQYFGPGTRLTVL.

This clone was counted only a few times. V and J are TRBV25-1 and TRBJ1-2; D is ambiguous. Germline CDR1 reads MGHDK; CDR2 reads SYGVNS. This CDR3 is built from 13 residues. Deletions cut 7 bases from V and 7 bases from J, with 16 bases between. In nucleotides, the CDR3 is TGTGCCAGCATTAGAACAGAGGGAACTGGCTACACCTTC. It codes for CASIRTEGTGYTF.

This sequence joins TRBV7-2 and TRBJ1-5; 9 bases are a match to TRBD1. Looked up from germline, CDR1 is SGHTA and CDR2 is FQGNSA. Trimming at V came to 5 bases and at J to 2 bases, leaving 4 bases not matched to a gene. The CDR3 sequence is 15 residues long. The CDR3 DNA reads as TGTGCCAGCAGCCGGAGGACAGGGGGCAATCAGCCCCAGCATTTT. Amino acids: CASSRRTGGNQPQHF.

The CDR3 DNA follows: TGTGCCAGCAGCTTAGGCCTCGGAAGGACCTTC. The encoded protein is CASSLGLGRTF. The chain has TRBV11-2 and TRBJ1-2; D not resolved. CDR3 length: 11 residues. Trimming took off 1 base at V and 14 bases at J, with 11 bases between the two ends. The V gene's germline CDR1 is SGHAT and CDR2 FQNNGV. The full variable domain, rest sourced from reference TRBV11-2 and TRBJ1-2, is EAGVAQSPRYKIIEKRQSVAFWCNPISGHATLYWYQQILGQGPKLLIQFQNNGVVDDSQLPKDRFSAERLKGVDSTLKIQPAKLEDSAVYLCASSLGLGRTFGSGTRLTVV.